This TCR beta chain is from a study of vaccination effects on CD4 cells after COVID-19. At the level of the study: Within the ViraFEST assay, antigen-specific CD4+ T cells underwent expansion with viral peptide pools prior to sequencing. Post-vaccine sample collection fell at a median of 72 days after the second dose.

Cells that had been cultured for approximately eleven days were the source of isolated CD4+ T cells. Each participant was administered two doses of either the BNT162b2 or the mRNA-1273 vaccine. From germline, CDR1 is GTSNPN and CDR2 SVGIG (reference sequence). The CDR3 consists of 20 residues. V shed 0 bases and J 10 bases; nucleotides not matched to a gene: 26. The repertoire was sequenced with immunoSEQ multiplex PCR; TCRdb's copy has only in-frame clones and lacks some. In the table there are tens of thousands of clones, 70% to 85% of which are singletons. This clone was seen just once. Its antigen is currently unknown.

The V gene is TRBV30, the J gene TRBJ1-4; 7 nucleotides line up with TRBD1. The source was CD4+ T cells from PBMCs cultured without peptide, collected after COVID-19 vaccination. The clonotype originates from a human donor who received a COVID-19 vaccine. CDR3 DNA sequence: TGTGCCTGGAGTGTACCCGCTGGGAGGAGGGGGCAGGGAGTTAAGGGAAAACTGTTTTTT. This sequence encodes CAWSVPAGRRGQGVKGKLFF.